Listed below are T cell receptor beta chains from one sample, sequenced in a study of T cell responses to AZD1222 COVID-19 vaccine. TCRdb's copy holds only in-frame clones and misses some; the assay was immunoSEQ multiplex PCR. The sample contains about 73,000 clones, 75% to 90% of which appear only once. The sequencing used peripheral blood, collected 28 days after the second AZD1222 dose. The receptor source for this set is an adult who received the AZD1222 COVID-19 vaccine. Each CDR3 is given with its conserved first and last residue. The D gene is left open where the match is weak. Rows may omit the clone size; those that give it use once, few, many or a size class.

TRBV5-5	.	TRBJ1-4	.	TGTGCCAGCAGCTTGGTAGAAATTACCCTAACTAATGAAAAACTGTTTTTT	CASSLVEITLTNEKLFF
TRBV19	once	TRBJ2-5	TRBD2	TGTGCCAGTAGTATTAAGACTAGCGGGGTTGAGACCCAGTACTTC	CASSIKTSGVETQYF
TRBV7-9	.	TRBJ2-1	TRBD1	TGTGCCACCAAGCGGCAGGGGGCCTACAATGAGCAGTTCTTC	CATKRQGAYNEQFF
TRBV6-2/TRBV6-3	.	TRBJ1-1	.	TGTGCCAGCAGTTACTCGGGGGGTAAAGCTTTCTTT	CASSYSGGKAFF
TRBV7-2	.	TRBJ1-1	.	TGTGCCAGCAGCATGTCGACAGCGAACACTGAAGCTTTCTTT	CASSMSTANTEAFF
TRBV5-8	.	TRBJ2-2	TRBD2	TGTGCCAGCAGCACTGGACTAGCGGGAGGGACCGGGGAGCTGTTTTTT	CASSTGLAGGTGELFF
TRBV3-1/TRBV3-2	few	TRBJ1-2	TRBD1	TGTGCCAGCAGCCAATATGGGACAGGGGATTTTTATGGCTACACCTTC	CASSQYGTGDFYGYTF
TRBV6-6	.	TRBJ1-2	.	TGTGCCAGCAGTTCATTCTCCGCCAGCTATGGCTACACCTTC	CASSSFSASYGYTF
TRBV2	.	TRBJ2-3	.	TGTGCCAGCGGTCTGGCTTACAACACAGATACGCAGTATTTT	CASGLAYNTDTQYF
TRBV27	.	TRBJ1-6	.	TGTGCCAGCAGTTTGGGGGGGCTGGGTTCACCCCTCCACTTT	CASSLGGLGSPLHF
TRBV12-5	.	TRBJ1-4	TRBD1	TGTGCTAGTGGTTCTGCCGGGACAGCTAATGAAAAACTGTTTTTT	CASGSAGTANEKLFF
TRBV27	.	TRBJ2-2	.	TGTGCCAGCAGTTTATCCGGGGAGCTGTTTTTT	CASSLSGELFF
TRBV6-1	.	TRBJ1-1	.	TGTGCCAGCAGTGAAGGTCACGGGGGAGTTATGGGTGAAGCTTTCTTT	CASSEGHGGVMGEAFF
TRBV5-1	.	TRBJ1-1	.	TGCGCCAGCAGCAGGACAGAGGTGAGCACTGAAGCTTTCTTT	CASSRTEVSTEAFF
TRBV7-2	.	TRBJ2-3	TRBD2	TGTGCCAGCAGCTTAGTCCAGCGGGACACAGATACGCAGTATTTT	CASSLVQRDTDTQYF
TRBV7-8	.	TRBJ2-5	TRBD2	TGTGCCAGCAGGCCCACTAGCGGGGGAATGGAGACCCAGTACTTC	CASRPTSGGMETQYF
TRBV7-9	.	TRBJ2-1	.	TGTGCCAGCAGCTTTTTCAATGAGCAGTTCTTC	CASSFFNEQFF
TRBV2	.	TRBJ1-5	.	TGTGCAGGCGGGGGCGACGATAGCAATCAGCCCCAGCATTTT	CAGGGDDSNQPQHF
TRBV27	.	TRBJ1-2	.	TGTGCCAGCAGTTTTTCGGCAGGCGTAGGCTACACCTTC	CASSFSAGVGYTF
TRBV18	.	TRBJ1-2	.	TGTGCCAGCTCACCACGATACAGCTATGGCTACACCTTC	CASSPRYSYGYTF
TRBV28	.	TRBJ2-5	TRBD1	TGTGCCAGCAGTTTAATAGGACAGGGACAAGAGACCCAGTACTTC	CASSLIGQGQETQYF
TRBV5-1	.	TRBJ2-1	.	TGCGCCAGCAGCCCCTACCCGGAGATAAATGAGCAGTTCTTC	CASSPYPEINEQFF
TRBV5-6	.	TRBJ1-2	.	TGTGCCAGCAGCCCCTTTCGACAGTGGGGGGACTATGGCTACACCTTC	CASSPFRQWGDYGYTF
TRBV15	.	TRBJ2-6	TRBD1	TGTGCCACCAGCAGAGTCCTCTTGGGACAGGGGTTCTCTGGGGCCAACGTCCTGACTTTC	CATSRVLLGQGFSGANVLTF
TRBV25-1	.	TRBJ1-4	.	TGTGCCAGCAGTGTCGGGCTAAGGGGACGTGAAAAACTGTTTTTT	CASSVGLRGREKLFF
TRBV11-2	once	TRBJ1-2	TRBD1	TGTGCCAGCAGCCGCCAGGGGACAGGGGGCGTCTATGGCTACACCTTC	CASSRQGTGGVYGYTF
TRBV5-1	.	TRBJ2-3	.	TGCGCCAGCAGCTTGCCGGGGCTCCATACGCAGTATTTT	CASSLPGLHTQYF
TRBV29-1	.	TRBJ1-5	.	TGCAGCGTTGGTGATGGGAGGGTTCAGCCCCAGCATTTT	CSVGDGRVQPQHF
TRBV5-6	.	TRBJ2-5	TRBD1	TGTGCCAGCAGCAACGGACAGGGCCAAGAGACCCAGTACTTC	CASSNGQGQETQYF
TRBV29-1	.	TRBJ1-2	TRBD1	TGCAGCGCCTGGGACAGGGGGCCTGGCTACACCTTC	CSAWDRGPGYTF
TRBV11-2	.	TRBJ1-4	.	TGTGCCAGCAGCTTAAAAAGGGACGCTGAAAAACTGTTTTTT	CASSLKRDAEKLFF
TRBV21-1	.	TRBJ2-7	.	TGTGCCAGCAGCAAAAAAGGGAAGGGGGGCGTGGACGAGCAGTACTTC	CASSKKGKGGVDEQYF
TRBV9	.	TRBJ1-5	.	TGTGCCAGCAGCGTAGGGGGGTATGGTCAGCCCCAGCATTTT	CASSVGGYGQPQHF
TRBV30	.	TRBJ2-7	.	TGTGCCTGGAGTTTCGGGGTCTCCTACGAGCAGTACTTC	CAWSFGVSYEQYF
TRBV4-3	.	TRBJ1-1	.	TGCGCCAGCAGCCAAGATATGGTGAACACTGAAGCTTTCTTT	CASSQDMVNTEAFF
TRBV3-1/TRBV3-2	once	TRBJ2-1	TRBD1	TGTGCCAGCAGCCAACCGGGACAGGGACCGGCCTATGAGCAGTTCTTC	CASSQPGQGPAYEQFF
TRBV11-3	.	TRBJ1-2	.	TGTGCCAGCAGCTTAGGAGGGTTGAACTATGGCTACACCTTC	CASSLGGLNYGYTF
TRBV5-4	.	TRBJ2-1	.	TGTGCCAGCAGCTTGGCAGGGTTCTCCTACAATGAGCAGTTCTTC	CASSLAGFSYNEQFF
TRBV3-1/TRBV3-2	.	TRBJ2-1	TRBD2	TGTGCCAGCAGCCCGGGACTAGGTAGTGAGCAGTTCTTC	CASSPGLGSEQFF
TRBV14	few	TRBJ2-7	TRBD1	TGTGCCAGCAGCCAAGTCACCGGGACAGGGAGCTACGAGCAGTACTTC	CASSQVTGTGSYEQYF
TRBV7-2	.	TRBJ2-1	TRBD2	TGTGCCAGCAGCCACCGACCGGGACTAGCGGTCTACAATGAGCAGTTCTTC	CASSHRPGLAVYNEQFF
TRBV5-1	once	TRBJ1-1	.	TGCGCCAGCAGCTCGCATGGGGGAGTAATCAACACTGAAGCTTTCTTT	CASSSHGGVINTEAFF
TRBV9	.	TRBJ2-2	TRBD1	TGTGCCAGCAGCACACAGACAGGGACCGGGGAGCTGTTTTTT	CASSTQTGTGELFF
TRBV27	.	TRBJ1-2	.	TGTGCCAGCAGTCCTACCCCTCCATGGGGGAGTAACGGCTACACCTTC	CASSPTPPWGSNGYTF
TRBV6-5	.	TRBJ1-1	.	TGTGCCAGCAGTTATTCAAACACTGAAGCTTTCTTT	CASSYSNTEAFF
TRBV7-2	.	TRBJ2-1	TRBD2	TGTGCCAGCAGCTTTCATAGCGGGAGGGCCGGGAATGAGCAGTTCTTC	CASSFHSGRAGNEQFF
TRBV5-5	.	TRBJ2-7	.	TGTGCCAGCAGGGTACAGAACTACGAGCAGTACTTC	CASRVQNYEQYF
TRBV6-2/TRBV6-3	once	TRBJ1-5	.	TGTGCCAGCAGTTACCCCCGTCAGCCCCAGCATTTT	CASSYPRQPQHF
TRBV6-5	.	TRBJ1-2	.	TGTGCCAGCACCCACAGTGGCTCCTCCCCAGGCTACACCTTC	CASTHSGSSPGYTF
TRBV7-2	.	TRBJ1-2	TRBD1	TGTGCCAGCAGCTATGCACAGGGGGCGCGGGGCTACACCTTC	CASSYAQGARGYTF
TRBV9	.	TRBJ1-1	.	TGTGCCAGCAGCGTACGGCCAGCCACAGAAGCTTTCTTT	CASSVRPATEAFF
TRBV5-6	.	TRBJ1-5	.	TGTGCCAGCAGCCAATGGGGGAACCTGGGGCAGCCCCAGCATTTT	CASSQWGNLGQPQHF
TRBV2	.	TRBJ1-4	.	TGTGCCAGCAGTCAGGAGTTGGCTAATGAAAAACTGTTTTTT	CASSQELANEKLFF
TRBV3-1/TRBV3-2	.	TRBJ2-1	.	TGTGCCAGCAGCCAAGATCCAGTAGGGTCCTACAATGAGCAGTTCTTC	CASSQDPVGSYNEQFF
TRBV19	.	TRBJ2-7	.	TGTGCCAGTAGTCTATTCGTCGGAGGGGGTGTAAACTACGAGCAGTACTTC	CASSLFVGGGVNYEQYF